Each of the 27 T cell receptor beta chains below was sequenced from the same sample in a study of blood T cell repertoires in COVID-19. This table comes from immunoSEQ multiplex PCR, and its TCRdb copy is limited to in-frame clones, with some not included. The sample consists of about 200,000 clones, roughly 80% of them appearing once. The specimen was peripheral blood. All receptors derive from a woman aged 80 or over with COVID-19, enrolled during active disease.

The J gene is TRBJ1-4, the V gene TRBV5-1; 7 nucleotides agree with TRBD1. Germline lookup yields CDR1 SGHRS and CDR2 YFSETQ. The V segment lost 4 bases and the J segment 6 bases; nucleotides outside the gene matches: 6. CDR3 size: 14 residues. CDR3 sequence: CASSTGTADEKLFF. The CDR3 coding sequence is TGCGCCAGCAGCACCGGGACAGCCGATGAAAAACTGTTTTTT. Full variable domain (outside the CDR3, taken from reference TRBV5-1 and TRBJ1-4): KAGVTQTPRYLIKTRGQQVTLSCSPISGHRSVSWYQQTPGQGLQFLFEYFSETQRNKGNFPGRFSGRQFSNSRSEMNVSTLELGDSALYLCASSTGTADEKLFFGSGTQLSVL.

The DNA for the CDR3 is TGTGCCAGCAGCCCGGGGACAGCTAGCACAGATACGCAGTATTTT. This codes for CASSPGTASTDTQYF. The chain is built from TRBV3-1 (or the pseudogene TRBV3-2) and TRBJ2-3, with 7 bases identical to TRBD1. This CDR3 comprises 15 residues. Trimming at V came to 4 bases and at J to 0 bases, leaving 4 bases not matched to a gene. Germline V CDR1 and CDR2: LGHDT, YNNKEL (reference sequence).

The chain uses TRBV5-1 and TRBJ1-1; TRBD1 matches 7 bases. CDR1 and CDR2 from the germline V gene are SGHRS and YFSETQ. The V segment lost 7 bases and the J segment 0 bases; nucleotides outside the gene matches: 12. The CDR3 runs to 16 residues. The DNA for the CDR3 is TGCGCCAGCGGATCTCGACAGGGCAGCTTGAACACTGAAGCTTTCTTT. Amino acids: CASGSRQGSLNTEAFF.

The sample holds one count of this clone. The V and J genes are TRBV13 and TRBJ1-1; unclear D gene. V lost 3 bases to trimming and J lost 1 base, with 9 bases between them. The V gene's germline CDR1 is PRHDT and CDR2 FYEKMQ (reference sequence). This CDR3 is built from 14 residues. As DNA, the CDR3 is TGTGCCAGCAGCTTCAGGCAGCAGAACACTGAAGCTTTCTTT. It specifies CASSFRQQNTEAFF.

The chain employs TRBV5-5 and TRBJ1-1; D perhaps matches TRBD1 (5 bases). Germline loops: CDR1 SGHKS, CDR2 YYEKEE (reference sequence). This CDR3 has 14 amino acids. Trimming took off 2 bases at V and 8 bases at J, with 16 bases between the two ends. CDR3 sequence (DNA): TGTGCCAGCAGCTTAAAGGGGCCCCAGGGCGAAGCTTTCTTT. Its translation is CASSLKGPQGEAFF.

The V and J genes are TRBV5-1 and TRBJ1-1; TRBD1 aligns across 9 bases. Germline assignment: CDR1 SGHRS and CDR2 YFSETQ. Trimming cost V 2 bases and J 0 bases; bases outside gene matches: 5. The CDR3 contains 16 residues. The DNA for the CDR3 is TGCGCCAGCAGCTTCGATGGACAGGGGCTGAACACTGAAGCTTTCTTT. Its translation is CASSFDGQGLNTEAFF.

The chain uses TRBV5-1 and TRBJ2-5; 9 positions match TRBD2. The V gene end was trimmed by 5 bases and the J gene end by 2 bases; junction bases not matched to a gene: 7. This CDR3 is 15 amino acids long. CDR1 SGHRS and CDR2 YFSETQ come from the germline V gene. CDR3 bases: TGCGCCAGCAGGGACGGACTAGCGACTCAAGAGACCCAGTACTTC. It yields the protein CASRDGLATQETQYF.

The gene calls are TRBV9 and TRBJ1-4; D gene ambiguous. The CDR3 loop spans 16 amino acids. Germline CDR1 reads SGDLS; CDR2 reads YYNGEE. Trimming took 4 bases from V and 7 from J, leaving 20 bases between them. The CDR3 DNA reads as TGTGCCAGCAGCCCCCGAGGTTGGAGGGCGGGTGAAAAACTGTTTTTT. Protein: CASSPRGWRAGEKLFF. Full variable domain (remainder filled in from reference TRBV9 and TRBJ1-4): DSGVTQTPKHLITATGQRVTLRCSPRSGDLSVYWYQQSLDQGLQFLIQYYNGEERAKGNILERFSAQQFPDLHSELNLSSLELGDSALYFCASSPRGWRAGEKLFFGSGTQLSVL.

The chain carries TRBV3-1 (or the pseudogene TRBV3-2) and TRBJ2-2, with TRBD1 matching over 8 bases. The V and J ends lost 5 bases and 10 bases, in that order; junction bases with no gene match: 6. There are 13 residues in the CDR3. The germline V gene encodes CDR1 LGHDT and CDR2 YNNKEL (reference sequence). CDR3 DNA sequence: TGTGCCAGCAGCAGCAGGGGGCTTGAGGAGCTGTTTTTT. This gives the protein CASSSRGLEELFF.

The chain is built from TRBV5-4 and TRBJ2-6, with a possible D match to TRBD1 (6 bases). The CDR3 covers 17 residues. Germline CDR1 SGHNT, CDR2 YYREEE (reference sequence). V shed 2 bases and J shed 1 base, with 13 bases lying between them. The CDR3 coding sequence is TGTGCCAGCAGCTTTAGAACAGGGCTTTCTGGGGCCAACGTCCTGACTTTC. Translation gives CASSFRTGLSGANVLTF.

The V gene is TRBV2, the J gene TRBJ1-2; 7 nucleotides line up with TRBD1. Unmatched junction bases numbered 10, after V lost 6 bases and J lost 6 bases. The CDR3 totals 14 residues. Germline assignment: CDR1 SNHLY and CDR2 FYNNEI. CDR3 sequence (DNA): TGTGCCAGCAGCCGGGACAGCCGGTACGATGGCTACACCTTC. This gives the protein CASSRDSRYDGYTF.

The chain joins TRBV6-6 to TRBJ2-3, with 8 bases lining up with TRBD1. V lost 6 bases, J lost 2 bases, and 7 bases stayed unmatched. The CDR3 loop spans 15 amino acids. Germline-derived CDR1 and CDR2 are MNHNY and SVGAGI (reference sequence). The CDR3 region is CASSNRGRSTDTQYF. In DNA form, the CDR3 reads TGTGCCAGCAGCAACAGGGGGAGGTCCACAGATACGCAGTATTTT.

This clone was seen just once. The chain combines TRBV18 with TRBJ1-1, with D possibly being TRBD1 (6 bases). Germline V gene data show CDR1 as KGHSH and CDR2 as LQKENI. This CDR3 has 15 amino acids. The V and J ends lost 3 bases and 3 bases respectively, with 14 bases between them. The CDR3 DNA reads TGTGCCAGCTCACCTGGACAGTTAGGGTACACTGAAGCTTTCTTT. Translation: CASSPGQLGYTEAFF.

This clone was observed a single time. V and J are TRBV28 and TRBJ1-1; D remains unclear. CDR1 MDHEN and CDR2 SYDVKM come from the germline V gene. There are 14 residues in the CDR3. Trimming cost V 5 bases and J 2 bases, with 12 bases left between them. The CDR3 DNA is TGTGCCAGCAGTGAGGTACGGGGTAACACTGAAGCTTTCTTT. Protein sequence: CASSEVRGNTEAFF.

This clone was observed a handful of times. The V call is TRBV11-3, the J call TRBJ2-7; TRBD1 agrees at 9 bases. This CDR3 comprises 19 residues. Germline CDR1 SGHNT, CDR2 YENEEA. V gave up 5 bases and J gave up 4 bases; unmatched junction bases: 21. In DNA form, the CDR3 reads TGTGCCAGCAGCCTATCGGCCCACCGGGACAGGGTCGTATTTTACGAGCAGTACTTC. Its translation: CASSLSAHRDRVVFYEQYF. Using reference TRBV11-3 and TRBJ2-7 for the parts outside the CDR3, the full variable domain is EAGVVQSPRYKIIEKKQPVAFWCNPISGHNTLYWYLQNLGQGPELLIRYENEEAVDDSQLPKDRFSAERLKGVDSTLKIQPAELGDSAVYLCASSLSAHRDRVVFYEQYFGPGTRLTVT.

Many counts were recorded for this clone. The chain couples TRBV5-1 to TRBJ1-1, with a weak D call TRBD1 (6 bases). Trimming left V 0 bases short and J 10 bases short, with 13 bases between. Per the germline V gene, CDR1 is SGHRS and CDR2 is YFSETQ. The CDR3 extends over 13 amino acids. CDR3 nucleotides: TGCGCCAGCAGCTTGGAGGGGGAACGAGGAGCTTTCTTT. It is translated as CASSLEGERGAFF.

The chain recombines TRBV3-1 (or the pseudogene TRBV3-2) with TRBJ2-1; 8 positions match TRBD1. The V and J ends lost 1 base and 9 bases, in that order; junction bases with no gene match: 8. In germline, CDR1 is LGHDT, CDR2 YNNKEL (reference sequence). This CDR3 has 15 amino acids. DNA of the CDR3: TGTGCCAGCAGCCAAGGGACAGGGCCACGCGGTGAGCAGTTCTTC. This encodes CASSQGTGPRGEQFF.

V is TRBV15 and J is TRBJ1-5, with 8 bases lining up with TRBD1. J lost 4 bases, V lost 3 bases, and 8 bases had no gene match. The length of the CDR3 is 16 residues. The germline V gene has CDR1 LNHNV and CDR2 YYDKDF (reference sequence). The CDR3 protein is CATSRIGQGGNQPQHF. The DNA for the CDR3 is TGTGCCACCAGCAGGATCGGACAGGGAGGAAATCAGCCCCAGCATTTT.

This chain connects TRBV28 to TRBJ1-5; tentatively, D is TRBD1 (6 bases). CDR1 and CDR2 (germline): MDHEN, SYDVKM. Trimming removed 7 bases from V and 7 bases from J, with 23 bases in between. This CDR3 is 16 amino acids long. Written as DNA, the CDR3 is TGTGCCAGCATTATCGGGATCGGGGGGCAAGGACAGCCCCAGCATTTT. It specifies CASIIGIGGQGQPQHF.

J is TRBJ1-5 and V is TRBV5-4, with 7 bases that match TRBD1. Germline V gene data show CDR1 as SGHNT and CDR2 as YYREEE (reference sequence). The CDR3 is made up of 15 amino acids. J was trimmed by 6 bases and V by 4 bases; bases with no gene match: 10. The CDR3 protein is CASSPGRGPGQPQHF. CDR3 coding DNA: TGTGCCAGCAGCCCCGGGAGGGGGCCGGGTCAGCCCCAGCATTTT.

This clone appeared a single time. This chain links TRBV30 with TRBJ1-1, with D maybe TRBD1 (5 bases). The CDR3 length is 13 residues. Trimming pared 3 bases from V and 7 bases from J, leaving 15 bases between. CDR1 is GTSNPN, CDR2 SVGIG, per germline (reference sequence). The CDR3 spells CAWRRDDGGEAFF. CDR3 DNA sequence: TGTGCCTGGAGACGGGATGACGGGGGTGAAGCTTTCTTT.

The J gene is TRBJ2-7, the V gene TRBV5-4; 10 nucleotides agree with TRBD2. The length of the CDR3 is 15 residues. Germline CDR1 is SGHNT and CDR2 is YYREEE (reference sequence). V shed 0 bases and J 5 bases; nucleotides not matched to a gene: 5. CDR3 amino acids: CASSLGGTSVDEQYF. The CDR3 DNA reads TGTGCCAGCAGCTTGGGGGGGACTAGCGTCGACGAGCAGTACTTC.

In its sample, this clone was seen a few times. The J gene is TRBJ1-3, the V gene TRBV6-6; D is possibly TRBD1 (6 bases). Trimming cost V 5 bases and J 0 bases, with 14 bases left between them. This CDR3 region has 16 residues. From germline, CDR1 is MNHNY and CDR2 SVGAGI (reference sequence). CDR3 sequence: CASSLHRTDSGNTIYF. The CDR3 coding sequence is TGTGCCAGCAGTCTACACCGGACAGACTCTGGAAACACCATATATTTT.

The chain employs TRBV7-9 and TRBJ1-4; 7 nucleotides line up with TRBD1. Germline V lookup: CDR1 SEHNR, CDR2 FQNEAQ (reference sequence). V lost 4 bases to trimming and J lost 4 bases; unmatched junction nucleotides: 6. The CDR3 totals 15 residues. CDR3 protein: CASSYGTEINEKLFF. The CDR3 DNA reads TGTGCCAGCAGCTATGGGACAGAGATTAATGAAAAACTGTTTTTT. The entire variable domain, with the rest obtained from reference TRBV7-9 and TRBJ1-4, is as follows: DTGVSQNPRHKITKRGQNVTFRCDPISEHNRLYWYRQTLGQGPEFLTYFQNEAQLEKSRLLSDRFSAERPKGSFSTLEIQRTEQGDSAMYLCASSYGTEINEKLFFGSGTQLSVL.

The table lists this clone with a count of one. CDR3 protein: CASTTQAGTGANVLTF. The DNA for the CDR3 is TGCGCCAGCACCACCCAGGCGGGGACTGGGGCCAACGTCCTGACTTTC. This sequence joins TRBV5-1 and TRBJ2-6, with D tentatively TRBD2 (6 bases). CDR1 and CDR2 (germline): SGHRS, YFSETQ. The ends were cut back, 6 bases at V and 2 bases at J, with 15 bases in the middle. The CDR3 loop spans 16 amino acids.

The chain links TRBV5-1 to TRBJ2-6; no definite D call. The CDR3 is 14 residues long. Trimming stripped 0 bases from V and 2 bases from J, with 3 bases between. Germline V gene lookup returns CDR1 SGHRS and CDR2 YFSETQ. The CDR3 coding sequence is TGCGCCAGCAGCTTGGCCACTGGGGCCAACGTCCTGACTTTC. Amino acids: CASSLATGANVLTF.

To note about this clone: One junction end does not reproduce the germline sequence, and a read error may be involved. J is TRBJ2-5 and V is TRBV3-1 (or the pseudogene TRBV3-2), with a tentative D call TRBD1 (6 bases). The CDR3 loop spans 13 amino acids. Per germline, CDR1 LGHDT and CDR2 YNNKEL (reference sequence). The CDR3, as DNA: TGTGCCAGCAGCCAGCAGGAACCGGGACATTCCGACTTC. Protein product: CASSQQEPGHSDF.